One sample yielded the 21 T cell receptor beta chains listed below, sequenced in a study of T cell responses to AZD1222 COVID-19 vaccine. TCRdb's table, derived via immunoSEQ multiplex PCR, lists solely in-frame clones and lacks some. In the table there are some 140,000 clones, about 80% of which are singletons. The sample here was peripheral blood, taken on day 0 of AZD1222 vaccination. These TCRs come from an adult in good health.

The chain links TRBV28 to TRBJ1-6, with TRBD1 as a possible D gene (6 bases). Germline V gives CDR1 MDHEN, CDR2 SYDVKM. The V gene lost 3 bases and the J gene lost 8 bases, with 14 bases spanning the gap. The CDR3 extends over 15 amino acids. This CDR3 reads CASSFWNRADSPLHF. The CDR3 DNA is TGTGCCAGCAGTTTTTGGAACAGGGCCGATTCACCCCTCCACTTT.

The chain has TRBV5-6 and TRBJ1-2; 11 nucleotides line up with TRBD1. The CDR3 sequence is 15 residues long. V was clipped by 0 bases and J by 4 bases; unmatched bases: 2. Germline V gene lookup returns CDR1 SGHDT and CDR2 YYEEEE. DNA of the CDR3: TGTGCCAGCAGCTTGGCCGGGACAGGGGGCTATGGCTACACCTTC. Translated, it gives CASSLAGTGGYGYTF. The whole variable domain, filled in from reference TRBV5-6 and TRBJ1-2, reads DAGVTQSPTHLIKTRGQQVTLRCSPKSGHDTVSWYQQALGQGPQFIFQYYEEEERQRGNFPDRFSGHQFPNYSSELNVNALLLGDSALYLCASSLAGTGGYGYTFGSGTRLTVV.

About this clone: This same CDR3 is encoded by further DNA sequences in the sample. The gene calls are TRBV4-2 and TRBJ2-2; D unresolved. The CDR3 is 14 residues long. Germline-derived CDR1 and CDR2 are LGHNA and YNFKEQ. The V end lost 0 bases, the J end lost 3 bases, and 5 bases lay between the germline ends. In DNA, the CDR3 is TGTGCCAGCAGCCAAGATAGGGACACCGGGGAGCTGTTTTTT. Protein: CASSQDRDTGELFF.

There are a few counts of this clone. The genes are TRBV3-1 (or the pseudogene TRBV3-2) and TRBJ2-2; TRBD1 or TRBD2 may be the D gene (5 bases each). The germline gives CDR1 LGHDT, CDR2 YNNKEL (reference sequence). Trimming pared 1 base from V and 0 bases from J, leaving 9 bases between. The CDR3 covers 16 residues. The CDR3 DNA is TGTGCCAGCAGCCAAGGGGTGGGGGCGAACACCGGGGAGCTGTTTTTT. It encodes CASSQGVGANTGELFF.

The genes are TRBV12-3 or TRBV12-4 and TRBJ2-1; maybe TRBD1 (6 bases). V was cut by 5 bases and J by 6 bases, with 11 bases left in between. This CDR3 spans 13 amino acids. The CDR3 region is CASSPGQINEQFF. DNA for the CDR3: TGTGCCAGCAGTCCAGGACAGATCAATGAGCAGTTCTTC.

The chain uses TRBV3-1 (or the pseudogene TRBV3-2) and TRBJ1-2; 7 bases agree with TRBD1. CDR3 length: 20 amino acids. Per the germline V gene, CDR1 is LGHDT and CDR2 is YNNKEL (reference sequence). The V gene end was trimmed by 1 base and the J gene end by 5 bases; junction bases not matched to a gene: 22. CDR3 in amino acids: CASSQVFRGDGQDHTYGYTF. CDR3 nucleotide sequence: TGTGCCAGCAGCCAAGTGTTTAGGGGAGATGGACAGGATCATACTTATGGCTACACCTTC.

The CDR3 DNA reads TGTGCCACCACCGGGGACAGGCCCAGCTCCAATGAGCAGTTCTTC. This encodes CATTGDRPSSNEQFF. The rearrangement uses TRBV15 and TRBJ2-1; the match to TRBD1 covers 8 bases. The germline V gene encodes CDR1 LNHNV and CDR2 YYDKDF (reference sequence). The junction had 11 bases not matched to a gene; V was cut back by 7 bases and J by 6 bases. This CDR3 spans 15 amino acids.

The table lists this clone with a few counts. The chain couples TRBV5-4 to TRBJ1-6, with TRBD1 matching 7 bases. Losses at the gene ends were 4 bases for V and 8 bases for J; bases not matched to a gene: 6. This CDR3 comprises 14 residues. The germline V gene encodes CDR1 SGHNT and CDR2 YYREEE (reference sequence). The chain's CDR3 is CASSATGLHSPLHF. The CDR3 DNA reads as TGTGCCAGCAGCGCGACAGGGCTTCATTCACCCCTCCACTTT.

V is TRBV30 and J is TRBJ1-2, with D possibly matching TRBD1 (5 bases). The CDR3 consists of 14 residues. V lost 0 bases and J lost 6, with 14 bases in between. Germline CDR1 reads GTSNPN; CDR2 reads SVGIG (reference sequence). CDR3 nucleotide sequence: TGTGCCTGGAGTGTTAAGTCCCGGGGGAATGGCTACACCTTC. This encodes CAWSVKSRGNGYTF. Full variable domain (missing parts from reference TRBV30 and TRBJ1-2): SQTIHQWPATLVQPVGSPLSLECTVEGTSNPNLYWYRQAAGRGLQLLFYSVGIGQISSEVPQNLSASRPQDRQFILSSKKLLLSDSGFYLCAWSVKSRGNGYTFGSGTRLTVV.

The chain recombines TRBV29-1 with TRBJ1-1; no clear D. CDR3 size: 13 residues. The germline CDR1 and CDR2 sequences are SQVTM and ANQGSEA. V was pared by 7 bases and J by 3 bases, with 15 bases between. The CDR3 here is CSARTSEDTEAFF. CDR3 sequence (DNA): TGCAGCGCCCGGACGTCCGAAGACACTGAAGCTTTCTTT.

This chain links TRBV28 with TRBJ2-3; D unresolved. V dropped 5 bases and J dropped 0 bases, with 18 bases sitting between them. Germline values: CDR1 MDHEN, CDR2 SYDVKM. The CDR3 runs to 17 residues. The CDR3 here is CASSVIGGVTSTDTQYF. The CDR3 DNA sequence: TGTGCCAGCAGTGTTATAGGTGGGGTAACTAGCACAGATACGCAGTATTTT.

This clone was detected once. The rearrangement uses TRBV6-5 and TRBJ1-2, with TRBD1 matching 7 bases. Germline V CDR1 and CDR2: MNHEY, SVGAGI. This CDR3 has 15 amino acids. Unmatched junction bases numbered 16, after V lost 6 bases and J lost 9 bases. The CDR3 reads CASSLQQGQQGSYTF. The CDR3 DNA sequence: TGTGCCAGCAGCCTCCAGCAGGGACAGCAGGGGAGCTACACCTTC.

This sequence joins TRBV6-4 and TRBJ2-3, with 9 bases lining up with TRBD2. V lost 4 bases, J lost 1 base, and 3 bases stayed unmatched. The CDR3 has 15 residues. Germline-derived CDR1 and CDR2 are MRHNA and SNTAGT. In DNA, the CDR3 is TGTGCCAGCAGTGTTAGCGGGGGCGGCACAGATACGCAGTATTTT. Its protein product is CASSVSGGGTDTQYF.

This clone was detected only once. The chain carries TRBV19 and TRBJ1-6; D perhaps matches TRBD1 (6 bases). Per germline, CDR1 LNHDA and CDR2 SQIVND (reference sequence). Between the trimmed V and J ends, which lost 9 bases and 7 bases, there was a span of 13 bases. The CDR3 runs 13 residues. The CDR3 bases are TGTGCCAGCACCACAACAGGGAATTCACCCCTCCACTTT. It specifies CASTTTGNSPLHF.

CDR3 loop: CASSRDMTEAFF. The CDR3 region has the DNA TGTGCCAGCAGCAGGGACATGACTGAAGCTTTCTTT. V gene TRBV5-5 combines with J gene TRBJ1-1; weak D call: TRBD1 (6 bases). Germline values: CDR1 SGHKS, CDR2 YYEKEE (reference sequence). V was shortened by 4 bases and J by 5 bases, with 9 bases between the two germline ends. This CDR3 has 12 amino acids. The entire variable domain, with the rest obtained from reference TRBV5-5 and TRBJ1-1, is as follows: DAGVTQSPTHLIKTRGQQVTLRCSPISGHKSVSWYQQVLGQGPQFIFQYYEKEERGRGNFPDRFSARQFPNYSSELNVNALLLGDSALYLCASSRDMTEAFFGQGTRLTVV.

The table lists this clone with a count of one. The chain uses TRBV7-3 and TRBJ1-1; a weak D match, TRBD1 (5 bases). The CDR3 sequence is 18 residues long. V was trimmed by 5 bases and J by 4 bases, leaving 26 bases between them. Germline-derived CDR1 and CDR2 are SGHTA and FQGTGA. This CDR3 is CASSQRVSGASFGTEAFF. The CDR3, as DNA: TGTGCCAGCAGCCAGAGGGTCTCCGGGGCATCGTTCGGCACTGAAGCTTTCTTT.

This sequence joins TRBV7-9 and TRBJ2-1, with D uncertain. Germline V CDR1 and CDR2: SEHNR, FQNEAQ (reference sequence). CDR3 length: 14 amino acids. Trimming cost V 0 bases and J 10 bases, with 13 bases left between them. The CDR3 protein is CASSLARTDYEQFF. The CDR3 DNA reads TGTGCCAGCAGCTTAGCGAGGACGGATTACGAGCAGTTCTTC.

J is TRBJ2-2 and V is TRBV24-1, with TRBD2 as a possible D gene (6 bases). The CDR3 spans 14 residues. V was pared by 1 base and J by 5 bases, with 7 bases between. The V gene's germline CDR1 is KGHDR and CDR2 SFDVKD. Here the CDR3 DNA reads TGTGCCACCAGTGATTTTGGGGGGACCGGGGAGCTGTTTTTT. Translation gives CATSDFGGTGELFF.

CDR3 in DNA: TGTGCCAGCACCCCCTCCGGGACAGGGGTCTACGAGCAGTACTTC. Translation gives CASTPSGTGVYEQYF. The chain carries TRBV28 and TRBJ2-7; 10 bases line up with TRBD1. Germline V gene lookup returns CDR1 MDHEN and CDR2 SYDVKM. J was trimmed by 3 bases and V by 7 bases; bases with no gene match: 9. The CDR3 has 15 residues.

This clone has only one observation. The rearrangement uses TRBV7-9 and TRBJ1-1; no definite D call. Trimming shortened V by 5 bases and J by 0 bases, and 22 bases separated the two germline ends. The CDR3 spans 18 residues. Germline values: CDR1 SEHNR, CDR2 FQNEAQ (reference sequence). This CDR3 is CASSRTKNNYQMNTEAFF. The CDR3 DNA is TGTGCCAGCAGCCGGACCAAAAATAACTACCAGATGAACACTGAAGCTTTCTTT.

The genes are TRBV7-2 and TRBJ2-2; possibly TRBD2 for D (7 bases). Trimming pared 0 bases from V and 5 bases from J, leaving 10 bases between. The CDR3 covers 15 residues. The germline V gene has CDR1 SGHTA and CDR2 FQGNSA. The CDR3 loop is CASSLAGGRTGELFF. In DNA, the CDR3 is TGTGCCAGCAGCTTAGCGGGGGGGCGAACCGGGGAGCTGTTTTTT.